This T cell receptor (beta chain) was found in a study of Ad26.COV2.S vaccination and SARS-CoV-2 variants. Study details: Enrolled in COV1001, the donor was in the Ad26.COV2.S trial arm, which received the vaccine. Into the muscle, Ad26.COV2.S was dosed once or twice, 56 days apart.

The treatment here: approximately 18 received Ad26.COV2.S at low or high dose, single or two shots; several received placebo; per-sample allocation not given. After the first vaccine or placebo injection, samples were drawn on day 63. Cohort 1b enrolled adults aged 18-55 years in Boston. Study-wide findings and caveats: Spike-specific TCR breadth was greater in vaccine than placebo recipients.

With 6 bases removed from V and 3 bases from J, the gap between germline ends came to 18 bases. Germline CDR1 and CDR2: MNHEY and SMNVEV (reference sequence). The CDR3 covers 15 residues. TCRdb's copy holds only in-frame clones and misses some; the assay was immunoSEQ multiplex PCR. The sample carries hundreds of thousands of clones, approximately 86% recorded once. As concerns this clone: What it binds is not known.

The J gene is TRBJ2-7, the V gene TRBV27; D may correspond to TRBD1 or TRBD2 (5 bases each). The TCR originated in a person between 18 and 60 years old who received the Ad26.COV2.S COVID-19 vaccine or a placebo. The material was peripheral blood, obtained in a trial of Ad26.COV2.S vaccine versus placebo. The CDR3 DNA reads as TGTGCCAGCAGGGGCCAGAACAGGAGGTACTACGAGCAGTACTTC. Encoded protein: CASRGQNRRYYEQYF.